This is a list of T cell receptor beta chains from one sample in a study of shared clonotypes between healthy human individuals. The protocol was immunoSEQ multiplex PCR, while the TCRdb copy is restricted to in-frame clones and leaves out a portion. Counted here are 560,000 or so clones, roughly 95% occurring once; the ten biggest clones make up 0.11%. The specimen sequenced was naive CD8+ T cells sorted from blood. The receptors shown here come from a woman in her twenties or thirties in good health. Both conserved end residues are part of each CDR3. Fields, in order: V gene, D gene, J gene, clone size, CDR3 DNA, CDR3 protein. The D gene is left open where the match is weak. Size tells how often a clone was seen (once, few, many) or the class of an expanded clone, and some rows leave it out.

>TRBV7-8|.|TRBJ2-1|.
TGTGCCAGCACACGACATTCAACGAATGAGCAGTTCTTC
CASTRHSTNEQFF
>TRBV4-1|.|TRBJ1-1|few
TGCGCCAGCAGCCACCCCCTGGCCGCTGAAGCTTTCTTT
CASSHPLAAEAFF
>TRBV5-1|.|TRBJ2-5|.
TGCGCCAGCAGCTTGGGGGGCTCGGGGACCCAGTACTTC
CASSLGGSGTQYF
>TRBV27|.|TRBJ2-7|.
TGTGCCAGCAGTTTCGGGACACCCTACGAGCAGTACTTC
CASSFGTPYEQYF
>TRBV27|.|TRBJ2-3|.
TGTGCCAGCAGTTACCCATCGGACTCCTCTAGCACAGATACGCAGTATTTT
CASSYPSDSSSTDTQYF
>TRBV5-8|.|TRBJ2-2|.
TGTGCCAGCAGAGACAACTCGAACACCGGGGAGCTGTTTTTT
CASRDNSNTGELFF
>TRBV9|TRBD1|TRBJ1-6|.
TGTGCCAGCAGCGCCCAGGGGACAGGGTCACCCCTCCACTTT
CASSAQGTGSPLHF
>TRBV7-8|.|TRBJ1-1|.
TGTGCCAGCAGCTTAGCAGGGGTTGGGGCTTTCTTT
CASSLAGVGAFF
>TRBV11-2|.|TRBJ2-7|once
TGTGCCAGCAGCTTAGAGACAGGTGGGACTTCGCAACAGCACGAGCAGTACTTC
CASSLETGGTSQQHEQYF
>TRBV5-8|TRBD2|TRBJ2-7|once
TGTGCCAGCAGCTTGGGGCTAGCGGGAGTGAATCTCTACGAGCAGTACTTC
CASSLGLAGVNLYEQYF
>TRBV15|TRBD2|TRBJ2-3|.
TGTGCCACCAGCAGTGAGGGACCGGGACTAGCGGGGGTTAACACAGATACGCAGTATTTT
CATSSEGPGLAGVNTDTQYF
>TRBV6-7|TRBD1|TRBJ2-2|.
TGTGCCAGCAGCAAGGGACAGGGTGGGACCGGGGAGCTGTTTTTT
CASSKGQGGTGELFF
>TRBV19|.|TRBJ2-3|.
TGTGCCAGTAACATGGAGGCGGTTTCGGGAGCGGGAGATACGCAGTATTTT
CASNMEAVSGAGDTQYF
>TRBV7-9|.|TRBJ2-7|.
TGTGCCAGCACCTACGACGAGAGCTCCTACGAGCAGTACTTC
CASTYDESSYEQYF
>TRBV6-5|TRBD2|TRBJ2-1|.
TGTGCCAGCCGGGACTATAGCTATGAGCAGTTCTTC
CASRDYSYEQFF
>TRBV27|.|TRBJ2-7|once
TGTGCCAGCACCGTAACAGGGGGGGTCGGCGAGCAGTACTTC
CASTVTGGVGEQYF
>TRBV14|.|TRBJ1-1|.
TGTGCCAGCAGCCAAGTATCGGGGGCTGAAGCTTTCTTT
CASSQVSGAEAFF
>TRBV7-9|TRBD2|TRBJ2-7|.
TGTGCCAGCAGCTGGGGACTAGCGGGAGGGCCGACCTACGAGCAGTACTTC
CASSWGLAGGPTYEQYF
>TRBV6-5|.|TRBJ1-1|once
TGTGCCAGCAGTCCTGGGGATCTCACTGAAGCTTTCTTT
CASSPGDLTEAFF
>TRBV6-1|TRBD2|TRBJ2-3|.
TGTGCCAGCAGGGCTAGCGGGAGCGGTGCAGATACGCAGTATTTT
CASRASGSGADTQYF
>TRBV29-1|.|TRBJ1-1|once
TGCAGCGTTCCTCAAAACACTGAAGCTTTCTTT
CSVPQNTEAFF
>TRBV7-6|.|TRBJ1-5|.
TGTGCCAGCAGCCCCTCTGAGGGTACCCAGCCCCAGCATTTT
CASSPSEGTQPQHF
>TRBV28|.|TRBJ2-7|.
TGTGCCAGCAGCCCCCGCGGGTACGAGCAGTACTTC
CASSPRGYEQYF
>TRBV7-9|.|TRBJ1-4|.
TGTGCCAGCACCGGTAATGAAAAACTGTTTTTT
CASTGNEKLFF
>TRBV5-4|TRBD2|TRBJ2-1|.
TGTGCCAGCAGACTCTGGGGAGGCGGGAGGAACTACAATGAGCAGTTCTTC
CASRLWGGGRNYNEQFF
>TRBV7-9|.|TRBJ2-1|.
TGTGCCAGCAGCTTGGATTCTCCTGAGCAGTTCTTC
CASSLDSPEQFF
>TRBV19|TRBD1|TRBJ2-3|.
TGTGCCAGTAGTCCCCGCCGCGGCAGGGGGACAGATACGCAGTATTTT
CASSPRRGRGTDTQYF
>TRBV4-1|TRBD2|TRBJ2-1|.
TGCGCCAGCAGCCAAGGTTTGGTGGGCGGGAGGATCTACAATGAGCAGTTCTTC
CASSQGLVGGRIYNEQFF
>TRBV5-1|TRBD1|TRBJ2-1|.
TGCGCCAGCAGCCCACGACAGGGTTCAAACAATGAGCAGTTCTTC
CASSPRQGSNNEQFF
>TRBV29-1|TRBD2|TRBJ2-1|.
TGCAGCGTTGAAAAGGGACTAGAGAATGAGCAGTTCTTC
CSVEKGLENEQFF
>TRBV9|.|TRBJ2-7|.
TGTGCCAGCAGCGTAGATTTGGGTAGCTCCTACGAGCAGTACTTC
CASSVDLGSSYEQYF
>TRBV7-9|TRBD2|TRBJ2-7|.
TGTGCCAGCAGCCAAGAAGAGGCGGGAGAGTCCTACGAGCAGTACTTC
CASSQEEAGESYEQYF
>TRBV7-9|.|TRBJ2-5|.
TGTGCCAGCAGCTTAGATCGAGAGACCCAGTACTTC
CASSLDRETQYF
>TRBV19|TRBD2|TRBJ2-1|.
TGTGCCAGTAGTCCCTTTGCGGGAGGTATCAATGAGCAGTTCTTC
CASSPFAGGINEQFF
>TRBV7-9|TRBD2|TRBJ2-5|.
TGTGCCAGCAGCTTAACCGGGAGGGAAGAAGAGACCCAGTACTTC
CASSLTGREEETQYF
>TRBV7-9|.|TRBJ2-1|.
TGTGCCAGCAGCACCACAGGGAATGAGCAGTTCTTC
CASSTTGNEQFF
>TRBV27|.|TRBJ2-6|.
TGTGCCAGCAGTCTGTTGGGTCCAGGGGCCAACGTCCTGACTTTC
CASSLLGPGANVLTF
>TRBV7-9|TRBD2|TRBJ2-1|.
TGTGCCAGCAGCTTAGCCCCGGGAGGGCCGAATGAGCAGTTCTTC
CASSLAPGGPNEQFF
>TRBV7-2|TRBD2|TRBJ2-1|.
TGTGCCAGCAGCTCTGGGACTAGCGGGATCAATGAGCAGTTCTTC
CASSSGTSGINEQFF
>TRBV28|.|TRBJ1-5|.
TGTGCCAGCAGTTTACGCGTCAGTGATGGATATCAGCCCCAGCATTTT
CASSLRVSDGYQPQHF
>TRBV5-4|TRBD1|TRBJ2-7|.
TGTGCCAGCAGCAAAGGACAGGACGAGCAGTACTTC
CASSKGQDEQYF
>TRBV27|TRBD2|TRBJ2-1|.
TGTGCCAGCAGTTCAATCGGACTAGCGGAATACAATGAGCAGTTCTTC
CASSSIGLAEYNEQFF
>TRBV29-1|TRBD1|TRBJ2-7|.
TGCAGCGTTCCCGGACAGGGGGTAAACGAGCAGTACTTC
CSVPGQGVNEQYF